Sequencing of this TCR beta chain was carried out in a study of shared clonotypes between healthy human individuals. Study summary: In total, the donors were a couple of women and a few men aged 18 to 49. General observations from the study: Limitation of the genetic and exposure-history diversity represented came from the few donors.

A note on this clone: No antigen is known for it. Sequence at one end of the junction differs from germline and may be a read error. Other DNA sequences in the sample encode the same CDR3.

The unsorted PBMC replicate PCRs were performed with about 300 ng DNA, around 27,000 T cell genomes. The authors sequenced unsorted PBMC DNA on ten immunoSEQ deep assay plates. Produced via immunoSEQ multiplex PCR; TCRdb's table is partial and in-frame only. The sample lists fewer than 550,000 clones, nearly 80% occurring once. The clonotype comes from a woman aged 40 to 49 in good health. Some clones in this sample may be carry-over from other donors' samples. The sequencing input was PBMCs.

The CDR3 bases are TGTGCCAGTAGTTTACCCCACGAGGTTTTGGGCATTCAGTACTTC. Encoded protein: CASSLPHEVLGIQYF. This chain links TRBV28 with TRBJ2-4, with D unresolved. The CDR3 spans 15 residues. Germline values: CDR1 MDHEN, CDR2 SYDVKM.